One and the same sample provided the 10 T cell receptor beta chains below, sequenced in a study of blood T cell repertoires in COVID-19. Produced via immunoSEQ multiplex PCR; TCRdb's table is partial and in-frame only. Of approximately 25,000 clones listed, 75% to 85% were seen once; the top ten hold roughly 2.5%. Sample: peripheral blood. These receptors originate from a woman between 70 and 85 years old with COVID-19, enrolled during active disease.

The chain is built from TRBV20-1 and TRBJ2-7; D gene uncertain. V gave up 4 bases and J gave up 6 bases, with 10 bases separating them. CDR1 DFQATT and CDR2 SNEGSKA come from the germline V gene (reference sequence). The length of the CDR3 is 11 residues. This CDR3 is CSATLPGEQYF. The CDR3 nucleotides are TGCAGTGCTACCCTACCGGGCGAGCAGTACTTC.

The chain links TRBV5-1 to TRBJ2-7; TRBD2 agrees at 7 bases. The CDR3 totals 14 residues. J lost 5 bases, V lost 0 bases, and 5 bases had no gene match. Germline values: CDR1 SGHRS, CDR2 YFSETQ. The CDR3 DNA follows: TGCGCCAGCAGCTTGGGACTAGCTATCCACGAGCAGTACTTC. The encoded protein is CASSLGLAIHEQYF.

The CDR3, as DNA: TGTGCCAGCAGAAATGGACAGGGGAGCAATCAGCCCCAGCATTTT. Protein sequence: CASRNGQGSNQPQHF. The chain is built from TRBV6-6 and TRBJ1-5; 9 nucleotides align to TRBD1. CDR1 and CDR2 (germline): MNHNY, SVGAGI (reference sequence). J gave up 1 base and V 6 bases, and 4 bases lay outside the gene matches. The CDR3 is made up of 15 amino acids.

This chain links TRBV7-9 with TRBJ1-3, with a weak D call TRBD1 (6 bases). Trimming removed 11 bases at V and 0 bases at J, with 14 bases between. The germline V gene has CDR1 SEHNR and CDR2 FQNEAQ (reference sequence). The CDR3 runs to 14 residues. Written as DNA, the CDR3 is TGTGCCTACCGAGGGGGAAGCTCTGGAAACACCATATATTTT. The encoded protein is CAYRGGSSGNTIYF. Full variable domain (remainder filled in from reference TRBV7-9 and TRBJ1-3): DTGVSQNPRHKITKRGQNVTFRCDPISEHNRLYWYRQTLGQGPEFLTYFQNEAQLEKSRLLSDRFSAERPKGSFSTLEIQRTEQGDSAMYLCAYRGGSSGNTIYFGEGSWLTVV.

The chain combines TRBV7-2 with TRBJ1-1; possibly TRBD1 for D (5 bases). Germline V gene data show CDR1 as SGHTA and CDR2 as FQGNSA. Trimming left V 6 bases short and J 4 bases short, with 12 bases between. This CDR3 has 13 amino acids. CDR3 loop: CASSAGIFTEAFF. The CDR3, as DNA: TGTGCCAGCAGTGCAGGGATTTTCACTGAAGCTTTCTTT.

The CDR3 nucleotides read TGCAGCGCTGCTCGGGGAACTAATGAAAAACTGTTTTTT. It encodes CSAARGTNEKLFF. This chain joins TRBV29-1 and TRBJ1-4; D not certain. The CDR3 has 13 amino acids. Germline CDR1 SQVTM, CDR2 ANQGSEA. The V end was cut by 7 bases, the J end by 1 base, with 10 bases between.

As DNA, the CDR3 is TGTGCCAGCAGTGCCCAACAGGGGTACGAGCAGTACGTC. It is translated as CASSAQQGYEQYV. This sequence joins TRBV6-2 or TRBV6-3 and TRBJ2-7; TRBD1 matches 7 bases. Looked up from germline, CDR1 is MNHEY and CDR2 is SVGEGT. The CDR3 is 13 amino acids. V trimming: 5 bases; J trimming: 4 bases; junction bases outside the gene matches: 5.

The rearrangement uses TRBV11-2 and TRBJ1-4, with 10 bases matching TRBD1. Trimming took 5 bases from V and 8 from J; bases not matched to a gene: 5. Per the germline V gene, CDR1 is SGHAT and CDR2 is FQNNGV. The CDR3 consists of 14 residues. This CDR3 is CASSRTGGWEKLFF. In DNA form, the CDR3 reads TGTGCCAGCAGCCGGACAGGGGGGTGGGAAAAACTGTTTTTT.

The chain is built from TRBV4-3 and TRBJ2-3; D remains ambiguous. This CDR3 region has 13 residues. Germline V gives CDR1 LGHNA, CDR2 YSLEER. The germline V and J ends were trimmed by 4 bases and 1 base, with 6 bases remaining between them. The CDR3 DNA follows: TGCGCCAGCAGCCCCCCGGGCACAGATACGCAGTATTTT. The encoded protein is CASSPPGTDTQYF.

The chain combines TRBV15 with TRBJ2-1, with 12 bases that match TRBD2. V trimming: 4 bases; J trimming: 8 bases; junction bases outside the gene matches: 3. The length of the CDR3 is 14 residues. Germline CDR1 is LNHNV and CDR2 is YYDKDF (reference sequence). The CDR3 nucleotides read TGTGCCACCAGCACTAGCGGGAGGGGTTATGAGCAGTTCTTC. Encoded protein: CATSTSGRGYEQFF.